This paragraph covers one T cell receptor (beta chain) sequence. Its antigen is currently unknown. The data were obtained in a study of T cells in Graves' hyperthyroidism and ophthalmopathy. Study outcomes and limitations: Blood also showed most of the thyroid clonotypes that were expanded above 0.001.

Patients having uncontrolled infection, another autoimmune disease, pregnancy or lactation were not included. The V gene's germline CDR1 is SQVTM and CDR2 ANQGSEA. Trimming took 5 bases from V and 0 from J, leaving 10 bases between them. This CDR3 spans 13 amino acids. Amplification targeted TCR beta CDR3 regions from RNA transcripts. TCR CDR3 regions were first amplified by RT-PCR with HTBI primers. MiXCR, run by TCRdb on the multiplex PCR reads, gives a single entry per CDR3 protein. The data hold about 680,000 distinct CDR3 sequences, with 30% to 40% observed a single time. The receptor was isolated from a woman between 35 and 50 years old with Graves' hyperthyroidism. The gene calls are TRBV29-1 and TRBJ1-2, with D possibly TRBD1 on 5 matching bases. The material sequenced was blood. The CDR3 is CSVLGQANYGYTF. The DNA of the CDR3 is TGCAGCGTTCTGGGGCAGGCTAACTATGGCTACACCTTC.